This is a list of T cell receptor beta chains from one sample in a study of technical replicates of blood from several donors. The assay was immunoSEQ multiplex PCR, and TCRdb's table has in-frame clones only and misses some. The table has about 76,000 clones, approximately 96% seen once. Sequenced input: T cells isolated from PBMCs. The receptors originated from a human donor in good health. CDR3s leave out the opening cysteine and the closing phenylalanine or tryptophan. Only some rows state a clone size, as once, few, many or a class for expanded clones.

clone size: .; V gene: TRBV10-3; J gene: TRBJ2-7; CDR3 protein: AIEQAGEQY
clone size: .; V gene: TRBV5-6; J gene: TRBJ2-7; CDR3 protein: ASSWTGVFSYEQY
clone size: .; V gene: TRBV13; J gene: TRBJ2-7; CDR3 protein: ASSRTEYEQY
clone size: .; V gene: TRBV7-9; J gene: TRBJ2-2; CDR3 protein: ASSYSLSAGELF
clone size: once; V gene: TRBV6-6; J gene: TRBJ2-2; CDR3 protein: ASSFTGAGELF
clone size: .; V gene: TRBV5-1; J gene: TRBJ2-3; CDR3 protein: ASSADRRGNTQY
clone size: .; V gene: TRBV7-9; J gene: TRBJ2-5; CDR3 protein: ASSYGTSVETQY
clone size: .; V gene: TRBV11-2; J gene: TRBJ2-7; CDR3 protein: ASSLERAREQY
clone size: .; V gene: TRBV6-5; J gene: TRBJ2-1; CDR3 protein: ASSYSKQGTHEQF
clone size: .; V gene: TRBV4-1; J gene: TRBJ2-5; CDR3 protein: ASSHRTGTRVSQETQY
clone size: .; V gene: TRBV27; J gene: TRBJ2-7; CDR3 protein: ASSLGQGYAYEQY
clone size: .; V gene: TRBV6-1; J gene: TRBJ2-5; CDR3 protein: ASRRVFSAEETQY
clone size: .; V gene: TRBV4-1; J gene: TRBJ1-5; CDR3 protein: ASSQSEYLADSNQPQH
clone size: .; V gene: TRBV27; J gene: TRBJ1-3; CDR3 protein: ASSLQGTGGPSGNTIY
clone size: .; V gene: TRBV20-1; J gene: TRBJ1-2; CDR3 protein: SAAGVYGYT
clone size: .; V gene: TRBV4-2; J gene: TRBJ1-1; CDR3 protein: ASSQVTEIPAF
clone size: .; V gene: TRBV9; J gene: TRBJ2-5; CDR3 protein: ASSTTGASETQY
clone size: .; V gene: TRBV6-5; J gene: TRBJ2-1; CDR3 protein: ASSYSRTSGSFEQF
clone size: .; V gene: TRBV19; J gene: TRBJ2-5; CDR3 protein: ASSRTPQETQY